A selection of T cell receptor beta chains follows, all from one sample in a study of CD8 T cells in ankylosing spondylitis. TCRdb ran MiXCR on the 5' RACE reads and lists one entry per CDR3 protein. The sample comprises 750,000 to 850,000 distinct CDR3 sequences, approximately 10% of which are singletons, and roughly 0.51% rests with the top ten. Input material: blood, either unsorted or a sorted T cell fraction (not recorded which). Receptors were obtained from a male donor with ankylosing spondylitis. The CDR3 runs from the conserved cysteine through the conserved F or W. The order of the fields is CDR3 protein, clone size, D gene, J gene, V gene. The D gene is left open where the match is weak. A row's size may be missing; if present it is once, few, many or a size class.

CDR3aa: CAISQGMNTEAFF
abundance: -
d_gene: -
j_gene: TRBJ1-1
v_gene: TRBV10-3

CDR3aa: CASSIEGNYEQYF
abundance: -
d_gene: -
j_gene: TRBJ2-7
v_gene: TRBV18

CDR3aa: CSVLPGTGYRRYTEAFF
abundance: many
d_gene: TRBD1
j_gene: TRBJ1-1
v_gene: TRBV29-1

CDR3aa: CSARKPAVETQYF
abundance: many
d_gene: -
j_gene: TRBJ2-5
v_gene: TRBV20-1

CDR3aa: CSGGQSTYEQYF
abundance: -
d_gene: TRBD1
j_gene: TRBJ2-7
v_gene: TRBV29-1

CDR3aa: CASSLDSPRETQYF
abundance: few
d_gene: -
j_gene: TRBJ2-5
v_gene: TRBV5-1

CDR3aa: CASSRQGPYTDTQYF
abundance: -
d_gene: TRBD1
j_gene: TRBJ2-3
v_gene: TRBV5-1

CDR3aa: CASSQRQALYYNEQFF
abundance: few
d_gene: -
j_gene: TRBJ2-1
v_gene: TRBV4-2

CDR3aa: CATSDPTADGAYEQYF
abundance: -
d_gene: -
j_gene: TRBJ2-7
v_gene: TRBV24-1

CDR3aa: CATSENGAYEQYF
abundance: -
d_gene: -
j_gene: TRBJ2-7
v_gene: TRBV24-1

CDR3aa: CASSLGPPSETQYF
abundance: few
d_gene: -
j_gene: TRBJ2-5
v_gene: TRBV7-3

CDR3aa: CSAQGGRQETQYF
abundance: -
d_gene: TRBD2
j_gene: TRBJ2-5
v_gene: TRBV20-1

CDR3aa: CSARDGSVDEKLFF
abundance: many
d_gene: -
j_gene: TRBJ1-4
v_gene: TRBV20-1

CDR3aa: CASSFKEAGEQFF
abundance: -
d_gene: -
j_gene: TRBJ2-1
v_gene: TRBV12-3/TRBV12-4

CDR3aa: CASSLLAGGSEQFF
abundance: -
d_gene: TRBD2
j_gene: TRBJ2-1
v_gene: TRBV7-3

CDR3aa: CASSRTVNSNQPQHF
abundance: few
d_gene: -
j_gene: TRBJ1-5
v_gene: TRBV6-1